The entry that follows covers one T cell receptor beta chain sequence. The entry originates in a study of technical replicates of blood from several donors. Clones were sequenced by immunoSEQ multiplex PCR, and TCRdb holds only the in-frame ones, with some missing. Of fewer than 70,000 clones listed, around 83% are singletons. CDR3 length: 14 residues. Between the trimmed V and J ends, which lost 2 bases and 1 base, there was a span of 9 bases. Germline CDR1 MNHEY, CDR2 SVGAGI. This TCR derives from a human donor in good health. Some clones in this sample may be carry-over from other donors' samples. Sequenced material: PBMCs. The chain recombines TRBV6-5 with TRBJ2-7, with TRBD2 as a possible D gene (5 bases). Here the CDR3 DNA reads TGTGCCAGCAGTTACAATCGGGGATCCTACGAGCAGTACTTC. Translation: CASSYNRGSYEQYF.